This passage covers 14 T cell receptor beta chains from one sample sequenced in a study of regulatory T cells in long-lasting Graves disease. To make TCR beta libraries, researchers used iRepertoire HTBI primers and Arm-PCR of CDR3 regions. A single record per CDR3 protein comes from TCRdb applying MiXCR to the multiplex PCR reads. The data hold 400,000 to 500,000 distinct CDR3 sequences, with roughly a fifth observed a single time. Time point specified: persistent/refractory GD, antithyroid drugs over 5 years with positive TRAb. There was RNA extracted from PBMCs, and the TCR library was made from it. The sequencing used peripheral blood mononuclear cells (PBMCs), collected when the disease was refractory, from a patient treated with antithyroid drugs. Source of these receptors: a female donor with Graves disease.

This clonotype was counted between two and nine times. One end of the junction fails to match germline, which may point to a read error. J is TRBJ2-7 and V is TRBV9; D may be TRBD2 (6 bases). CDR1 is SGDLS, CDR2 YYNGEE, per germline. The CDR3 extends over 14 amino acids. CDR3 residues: CASSAARDSHEQYF. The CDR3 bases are TGTGCCAGCAGCGCCGCACGGGACTCCCACGAGCAGTACTTC.

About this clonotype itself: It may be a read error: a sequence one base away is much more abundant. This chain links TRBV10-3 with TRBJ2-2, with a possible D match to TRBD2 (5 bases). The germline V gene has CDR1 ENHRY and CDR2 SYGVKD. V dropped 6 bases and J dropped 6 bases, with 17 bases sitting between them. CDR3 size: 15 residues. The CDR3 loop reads CAISPRVHGSGELFF. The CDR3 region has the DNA TGTGCCATCAGCCCGCGGGTCCACGGCTCCGGGGAGCTGTTTTTT.

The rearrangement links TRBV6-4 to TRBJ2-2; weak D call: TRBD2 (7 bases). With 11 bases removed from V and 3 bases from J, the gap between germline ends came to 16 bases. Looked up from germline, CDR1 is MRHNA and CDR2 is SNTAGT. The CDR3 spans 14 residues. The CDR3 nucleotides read TGTGCCTCCTGGGGGGGGCAAGACACCGGGGAGCTGTTTTTT. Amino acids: CASWGGQDTGELFF.

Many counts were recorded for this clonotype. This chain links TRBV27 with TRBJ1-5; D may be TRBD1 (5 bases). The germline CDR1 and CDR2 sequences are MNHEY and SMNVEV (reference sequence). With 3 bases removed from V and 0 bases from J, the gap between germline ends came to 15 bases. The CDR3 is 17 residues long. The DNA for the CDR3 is TGTGCCAGCAGTTTTGGGGGGGGACCCTATAGCAATCAGCCCCAGCATTTT. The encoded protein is CASSFGGGPYSNQPQHF.

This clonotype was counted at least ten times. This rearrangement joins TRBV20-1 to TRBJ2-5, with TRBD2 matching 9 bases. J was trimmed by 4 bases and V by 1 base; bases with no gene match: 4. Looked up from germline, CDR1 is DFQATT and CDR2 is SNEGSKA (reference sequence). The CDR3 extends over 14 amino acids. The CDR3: CSARGTSARETQYF. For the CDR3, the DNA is TGCAGTGCTAGAGGGACTAGCGCTAGAGAGACCCAGTACTTC.

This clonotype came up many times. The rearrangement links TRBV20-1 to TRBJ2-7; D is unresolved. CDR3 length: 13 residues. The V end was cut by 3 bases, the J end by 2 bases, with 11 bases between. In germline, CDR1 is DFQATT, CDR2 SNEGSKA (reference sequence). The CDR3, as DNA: TGCAGTGCTAGTTTCCCCGGAACCTACGAGCAGTACTTC. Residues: CSASFPGTYEQYF.

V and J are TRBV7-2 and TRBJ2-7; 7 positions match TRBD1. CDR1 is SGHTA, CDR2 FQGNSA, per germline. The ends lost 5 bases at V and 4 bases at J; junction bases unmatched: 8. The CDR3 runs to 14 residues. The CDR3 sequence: CASSLQGFGYEQYF. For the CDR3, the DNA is TGTGCCAGCAGCCTACAGGGGTTTGGTTACGAGCAGTACTTC.

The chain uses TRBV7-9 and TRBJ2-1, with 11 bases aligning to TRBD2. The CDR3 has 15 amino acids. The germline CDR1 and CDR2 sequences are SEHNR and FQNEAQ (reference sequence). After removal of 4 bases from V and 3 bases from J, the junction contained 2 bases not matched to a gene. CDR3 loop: CASSSTSGDYNEQFF. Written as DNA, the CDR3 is TGTGCCAGCAGCTCGACTAGCGGGGACTACAATGAGCAGTTCTTC.

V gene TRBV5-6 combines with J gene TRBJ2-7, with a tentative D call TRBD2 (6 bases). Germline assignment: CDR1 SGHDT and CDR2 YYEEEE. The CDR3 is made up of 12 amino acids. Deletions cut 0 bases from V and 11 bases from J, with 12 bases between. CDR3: CASSLAGGEEYF. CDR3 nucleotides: TGTGCCAGCAGCTTGGCCGGCGGGGAGGAGTACTTC.

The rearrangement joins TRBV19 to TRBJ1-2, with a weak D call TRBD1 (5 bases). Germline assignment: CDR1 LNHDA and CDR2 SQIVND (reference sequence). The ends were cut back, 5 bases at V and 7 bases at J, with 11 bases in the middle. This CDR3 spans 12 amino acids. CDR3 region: CASSRGVAGYTF. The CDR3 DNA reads TGTGCCAGTAGTCGGGGGGTGGCTGGCTACACCTTC.

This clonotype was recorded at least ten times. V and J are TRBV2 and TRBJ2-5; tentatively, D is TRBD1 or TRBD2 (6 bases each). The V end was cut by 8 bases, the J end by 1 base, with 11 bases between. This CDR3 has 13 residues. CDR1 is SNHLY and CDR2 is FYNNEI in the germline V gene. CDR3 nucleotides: TGTGCCAGCGGGGGGCGGGGCCAAGAGACCCAGTACTTC. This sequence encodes CASGGRGQETQYF.

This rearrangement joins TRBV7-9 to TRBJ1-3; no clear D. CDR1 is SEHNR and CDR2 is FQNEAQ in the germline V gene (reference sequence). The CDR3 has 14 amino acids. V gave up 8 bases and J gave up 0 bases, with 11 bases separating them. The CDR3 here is CASQTGISGNTIYF. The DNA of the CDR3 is TGTGCCAGCCAAACCGGAATCTCTGGAAACACCATATATTTT. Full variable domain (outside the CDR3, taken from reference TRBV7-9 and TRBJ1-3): DTGVSQNPRHKITKRGQNVTFRCDPISEHNRLYWYRQTLGQGPEFLTYFQNEAQLEKSRLLSDRFSAERPKGSFSTLEIQRTEQGDSAMYLCASQTGISGNTIYFGEGSWLTVV.

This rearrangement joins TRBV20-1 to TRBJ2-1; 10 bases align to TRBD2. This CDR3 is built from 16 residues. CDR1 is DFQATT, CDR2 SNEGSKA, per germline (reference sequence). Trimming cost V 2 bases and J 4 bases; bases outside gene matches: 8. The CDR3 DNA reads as TGCAGTGCTAGATTCCTGGGACTAGCGTTGTACAATGAGCAGTTCTTC. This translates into CSARFLGLALYNEQFF.

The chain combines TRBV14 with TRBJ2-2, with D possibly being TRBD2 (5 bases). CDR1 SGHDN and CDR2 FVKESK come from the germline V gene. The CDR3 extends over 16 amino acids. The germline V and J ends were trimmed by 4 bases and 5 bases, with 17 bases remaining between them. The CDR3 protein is CASSRGLGVGTGELFF. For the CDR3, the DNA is TGTGCCAGCAGCCGGGGTTTGGGAGTTGGGACCGGGGAGCTGTTTTTT.